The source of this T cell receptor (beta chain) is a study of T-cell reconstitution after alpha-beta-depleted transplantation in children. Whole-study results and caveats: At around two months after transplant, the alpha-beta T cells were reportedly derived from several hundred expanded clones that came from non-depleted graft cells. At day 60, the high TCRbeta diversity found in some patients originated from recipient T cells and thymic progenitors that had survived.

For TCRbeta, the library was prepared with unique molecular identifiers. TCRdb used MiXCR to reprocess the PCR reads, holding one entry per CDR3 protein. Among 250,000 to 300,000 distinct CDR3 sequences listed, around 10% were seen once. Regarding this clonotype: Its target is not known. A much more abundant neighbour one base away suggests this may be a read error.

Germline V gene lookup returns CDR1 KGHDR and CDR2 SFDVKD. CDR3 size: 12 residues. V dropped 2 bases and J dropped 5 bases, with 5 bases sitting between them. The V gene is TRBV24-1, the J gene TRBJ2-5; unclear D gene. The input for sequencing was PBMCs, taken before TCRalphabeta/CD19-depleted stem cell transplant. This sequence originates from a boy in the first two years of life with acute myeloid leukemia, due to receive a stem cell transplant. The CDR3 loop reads CATSDSGETQYF. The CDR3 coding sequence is TGTGCCACCAGTGATTCCGGTGAGACCCAGTACTTC.